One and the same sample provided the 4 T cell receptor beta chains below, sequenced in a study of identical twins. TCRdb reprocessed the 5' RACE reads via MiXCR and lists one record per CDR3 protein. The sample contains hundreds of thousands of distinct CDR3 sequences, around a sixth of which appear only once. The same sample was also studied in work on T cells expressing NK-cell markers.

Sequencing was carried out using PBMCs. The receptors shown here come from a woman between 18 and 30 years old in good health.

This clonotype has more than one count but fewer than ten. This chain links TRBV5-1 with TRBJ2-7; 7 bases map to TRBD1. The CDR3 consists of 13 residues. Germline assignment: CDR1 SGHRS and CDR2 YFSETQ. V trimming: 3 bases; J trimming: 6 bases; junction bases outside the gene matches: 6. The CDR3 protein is CASSSTGEGEQYF. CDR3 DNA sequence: TGCGCCAGCAGCTCAACAGGGGAAGGCGAGCAGTACTTC.

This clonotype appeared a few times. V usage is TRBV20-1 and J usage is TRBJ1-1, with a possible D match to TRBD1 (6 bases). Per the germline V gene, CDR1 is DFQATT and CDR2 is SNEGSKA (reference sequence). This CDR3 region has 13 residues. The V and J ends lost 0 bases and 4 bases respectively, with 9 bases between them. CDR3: CSARDWGATEAFF. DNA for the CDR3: TGCAGTGCTAGAGATTGGGGGGCCACTGAAGCTTTCTTT.

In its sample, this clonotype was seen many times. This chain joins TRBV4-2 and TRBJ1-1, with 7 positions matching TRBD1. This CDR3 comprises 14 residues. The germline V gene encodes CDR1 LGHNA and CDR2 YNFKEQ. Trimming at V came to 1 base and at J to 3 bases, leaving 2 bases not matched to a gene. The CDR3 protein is CASSQGDRDTEAFF. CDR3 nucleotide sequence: TGTGCCAGCAGCCAAGGAGACAGGGACACTGAAGCTTTCTTT.

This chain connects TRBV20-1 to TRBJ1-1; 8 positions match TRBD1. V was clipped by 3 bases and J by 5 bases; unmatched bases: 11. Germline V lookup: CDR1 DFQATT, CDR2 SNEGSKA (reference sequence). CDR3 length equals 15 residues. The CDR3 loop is CSARSLAGGGTEAFF. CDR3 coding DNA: TGCAGTGCTAGGTCCCTGGCAGGGGGCGGAACTGAAGCTTTCTTT.